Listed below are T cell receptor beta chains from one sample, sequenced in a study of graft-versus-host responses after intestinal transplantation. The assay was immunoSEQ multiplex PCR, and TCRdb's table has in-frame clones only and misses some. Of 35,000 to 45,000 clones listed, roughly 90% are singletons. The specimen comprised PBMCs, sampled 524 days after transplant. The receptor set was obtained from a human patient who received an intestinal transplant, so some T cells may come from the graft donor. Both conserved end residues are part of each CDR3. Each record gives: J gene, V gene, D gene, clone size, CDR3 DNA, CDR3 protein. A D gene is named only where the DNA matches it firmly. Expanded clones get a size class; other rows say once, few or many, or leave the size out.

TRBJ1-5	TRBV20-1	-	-	TGCAGTGCAACGACGGAGCCCCAGCATTTT	CSATTEPQHF
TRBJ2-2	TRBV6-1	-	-	TGTGCCAGCAGTGGCCGACAGACCACCGGGGAGCTGTTTTTT	CASSGRQTTGELFF
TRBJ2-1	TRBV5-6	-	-	TGTGCCAGCAGCTTGACGCCCAATGAGCAGTTCTTC	CASSLTPNEQFF
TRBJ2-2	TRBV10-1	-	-	TGCGCCAGCAGGGGACACCCAACCGGGGAGCTGTTTTTT	CASRGHPTGELFF
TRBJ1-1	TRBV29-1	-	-	TGCAGCGCCGAGGGGGGTTCTGGCACTGAAGCTTTCTTT	CSAEGGSGTEAFF
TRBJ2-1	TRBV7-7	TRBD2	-	TGTGCTAGCAGCCGACTAGCGGGAGGGCCGAATGAGCAGTTCTTC	CASSRLAGGPNEQFF
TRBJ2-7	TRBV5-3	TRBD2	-	TGTGCCACCCCTCGGCCGGGGGGGGAGTCCTACGAGCAGTACTTC	CATPRPGGESYEQYF
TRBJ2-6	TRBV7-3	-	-	TGTGCCAGCGGACGGACGGCCAACGTCCTGACTTTC	CASGRTANVLTF
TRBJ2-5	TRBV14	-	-	TGTGCCAGCAGCTCCCGACTAGAAAGGGAGGAGACCCAGTACTTC	CASSSRLEREETQYF
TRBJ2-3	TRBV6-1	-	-	TGTGCCAGCAGTGAACTGGAGCGGATTGTGGGGGATACGCAGTATTTT	CASSELERIVGDTQYF
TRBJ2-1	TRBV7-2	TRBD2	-	TGTGCCAGCAGCTTAAGCGGGACTCTAGCGGGTTTCACCTACAATGAGCAGTTCTTC	CASSLSGTLAGFTYNEQFF
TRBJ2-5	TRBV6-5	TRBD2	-	TGTGCCAGCAGTTACTCCATTAGCGGGTCTCAAGAGACCCAGTACTTC	CASSYSISGSQETQYF
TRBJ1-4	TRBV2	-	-	TGTGCCAGCAGCCGAGGGGGGAGTATAGGGGAAAAACTGTTTTTT	CASSRGGSIGEKLFF
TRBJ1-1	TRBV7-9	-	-	TGTGCCAGCAGCTTCTTAGGGACTGAAGCTTTCTTT	CASSFLGTEAFF
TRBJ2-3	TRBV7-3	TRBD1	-	TGTGCCAGCAGTAAACAGGGGGCAAGCGCAGATACGCAGTATTTT	CASSKQGASADTQYF
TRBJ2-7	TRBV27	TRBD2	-	TGTGCCAGCAGTCGGGGGACTAGCGCTTCCTACGAGCAGTACTTC	CASSRGTSASYEQYF
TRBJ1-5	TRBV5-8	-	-	TGTGCCAGCAGCTTGTTGACCCAGCCCCAGCATTTT	CASSLLTQPQHF
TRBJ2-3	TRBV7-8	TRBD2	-	TGTGCCGCGGGGACTACCCGCACAGATACGCAGTATTTT	CAAGTTRTDTQYF
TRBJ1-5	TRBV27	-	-	TGTGCCAGCAGTTTATTATCAGGGCCAAATCAGCCCCAGCATTTT	CASSLLSGPNQPQHF
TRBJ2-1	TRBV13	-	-	TGTGCCAGCAGCTCGGACCTCAGCTCCTACAATGAGCAGTTCTTC	CASSSDLSSYNEQFF
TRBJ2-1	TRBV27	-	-	TGTGCCAGCAGTGTCTCCGGGCCCTCCTACAATGAGCAGTTCTTC	CASSVSGPSYNEQFF
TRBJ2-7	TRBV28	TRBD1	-	TGTGCCAGCAGTTTACTTCGCGGGACAGGTACCTACGAGCAGTACTTC	CASSLLRGTGTYEQYF
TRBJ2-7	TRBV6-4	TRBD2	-	TGTGCCAGCAGCCAGACTAGCGCCCGCTCCTACGAGCAGTACTTC	CASSQTSARSYEQYF
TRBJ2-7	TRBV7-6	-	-	TGTGCCAGCAGCTTAAGGGGGAGAACCTACGAGCAGTACTTC	CASSLRGRTYEQYF
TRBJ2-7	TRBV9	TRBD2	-	TGTGCCAGCAGCGTGGGACTAGCGGGAACCTCCTACGAGCAGTACTTC	CASSVGLAGTSYEQYF
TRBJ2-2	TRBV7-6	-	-	TGTGCCAGCAGCTTAGTTTTGGGGAACACCGGGGAGCTGTTTTTT	CASSLVLGNTGELFF
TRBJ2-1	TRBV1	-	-	TGCACCAGCCATACTACTAGCCCAAAGAGCTCCTACAATGAGCAGTTCTTC	CTSHTTSPKSSYNEQFF
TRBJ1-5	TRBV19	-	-	TGTGCCAGTAGTATTCAGACCAATCAGCCCCAGCATTTT	CASSIQTNQPQHF
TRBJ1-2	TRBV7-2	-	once	TGTGCCAGCAGCTTTCGGGCCCCTGGAGGTGGCGGCTACACCTTC	CASSFRAPGGGGYTF
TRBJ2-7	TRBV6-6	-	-	TGTGCCAGCAGGAGTGGCTCCTACGAGCAGTACTTC	CASRSGSYEQYF
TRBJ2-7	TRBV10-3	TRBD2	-	TGTGCCATCAGGGCTAGCGGGGGTTACGAGCAGTACTTC	CAIRASGGYEQYF
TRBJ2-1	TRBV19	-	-	TGTGCCAGTAGTATAGGGGGAGTAGCTGACAATGAGCAGTTCTTC	CASSIGGVADNEQFF
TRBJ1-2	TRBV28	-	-	TGTGCCAGCAGCACTACTAACTATGGCTACACCTTC	CASSTTNYGYTF
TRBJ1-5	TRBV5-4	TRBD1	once	TGTGCCAGCAGCTTGAAGGACAGGGATCAGCCCCAGCATTTT	CASSLKDRDQPQHF
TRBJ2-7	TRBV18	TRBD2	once	TGTGCCAGCTCAAGGGGACTAGCGGGAAACGAGCAGTACTTC	CASSRGLAGNEQYF
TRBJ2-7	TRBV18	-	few	TGTGCCAGCTCACTGACTAGGGCGGAGGAGCAGTACTTC	CASSLTRAEEQYF
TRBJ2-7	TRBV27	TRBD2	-	TGTGCCAGCAGTTTAGCATCGGGGACTAGCGGGACCCTTCCCTACGAGCAGTACTTC	CASSLASGTSGTLPYEQYF
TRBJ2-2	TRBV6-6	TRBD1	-	TGTGCCAGCCGACAGGGGACGATAAACACCGGGGAGCTGTTTTTT	CASRQGTINTGELFF
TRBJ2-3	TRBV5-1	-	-	TGCGCCAGCACCAAACTAGGAAGCACAGATACGCAGTATTTT	CASTKLGSTDTQYF
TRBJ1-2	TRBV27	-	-	TGTGCCAGCAGTTGGCAGGCCGACTATGGCTACACCTTC	CASSWQADYGYTF
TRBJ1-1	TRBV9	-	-	TGTGCCAGCAGCGCCGTAGACAGACCCACTGAAGCTTTCTTT	CASSAVDRPTEAFF
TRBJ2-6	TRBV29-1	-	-	TGCAGCGTTGGGGGATCATCTGGGGCCAACGTCCTGACTTTC	CSVGGSSGANVLTF
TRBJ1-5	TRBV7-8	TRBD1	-	TGTGCCAGCAGCCAAGGGACAGGGCATGGAATTCAGCCCCAGCATTTT	CASSQGTGHGIQPQHF
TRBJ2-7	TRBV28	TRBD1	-	TGTGCCAGCAGTTTTAGACAGGGGGTAAGCGAGCAGTACTTC	CASSFRQGVSEQYF
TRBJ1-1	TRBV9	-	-	TGTGCCAGCAGCGTAGTGAGGAACACTGAAGCTTTCTTT	CASSVVRNTEAFF
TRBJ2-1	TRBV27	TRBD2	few	TGTGCCAGCAGTTTGGGGCGGGAGGACAATGAGCAGTTCTTC	CASSLGREDNEQFF
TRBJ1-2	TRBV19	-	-	TGTGCCAGTAGCCAACTTCGTGGGCCTTACACCTTC	CASSQLRGPYTF
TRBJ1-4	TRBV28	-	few	TGTGCCATCCTCCAAGACGAAAAACTGTTTTTT	CAILQDEKLFF
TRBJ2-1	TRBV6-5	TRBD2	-	TGTGCCAGCAACCCTAGCGGGAGTTCTAATGAGCAGTTCTTC	CASNPSGSSNEQFF
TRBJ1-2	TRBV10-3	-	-	TGTGCCATCAGTCCAGGCGTGGGGCCAGCTAACTATGGCTACACCTTC	CAISPGVGPANYGYTF
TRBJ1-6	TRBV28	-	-	TGTGCCAGCAGTTCCCAAGCTTGGCGGGCGCCATGGGATTCACCCCTCCACTTT	CASSSQAWRAPWDSPLHF
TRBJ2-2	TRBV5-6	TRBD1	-	TGTGCCAGCAGCTCCATCTCAGGGGGCGGGGAGCTGTTTTTT	CASSSISGGGELFF
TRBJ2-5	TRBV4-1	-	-	TGCGCCAGCAGCCAAGAGAGGCCAAGGCGAGGGGAGACCCAGTACTTC	CASSQERPRRGETQYF
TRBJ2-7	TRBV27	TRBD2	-	TGTGCCAGCAGTTTATTGGGGGAGGGCCCATACGAGCAGTACTTC	CASSLLGEGPYEQYF
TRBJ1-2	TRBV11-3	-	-	TGTGCCAGCGACGATGTGGGGGGCGCAGAGGGCTACACCTTC	CASDDVGGAEGYTF
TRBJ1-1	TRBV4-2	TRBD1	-	TGTGCCAGCAGCCCCCGGACAGGGTATAGGAACACTGAAGCTTTCTTT	CASSPRTGYRNTEAFF
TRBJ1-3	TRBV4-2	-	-	TGTGCCAGCAGCCAAGAAGCGGGTGGAAACACCATATATTTT	CASSQEAGGNTIYF
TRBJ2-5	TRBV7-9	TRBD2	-	TGTGCCAGCACCAGATCGAGCGGGGGCCAAGAGACCCAGTACTTC	CASTRSSGGQETQYF
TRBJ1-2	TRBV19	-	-	TGTGCCAGTAGCCCAGGGTCCAACTATGGCTACACCTTC	CASSPGSNYGYTF